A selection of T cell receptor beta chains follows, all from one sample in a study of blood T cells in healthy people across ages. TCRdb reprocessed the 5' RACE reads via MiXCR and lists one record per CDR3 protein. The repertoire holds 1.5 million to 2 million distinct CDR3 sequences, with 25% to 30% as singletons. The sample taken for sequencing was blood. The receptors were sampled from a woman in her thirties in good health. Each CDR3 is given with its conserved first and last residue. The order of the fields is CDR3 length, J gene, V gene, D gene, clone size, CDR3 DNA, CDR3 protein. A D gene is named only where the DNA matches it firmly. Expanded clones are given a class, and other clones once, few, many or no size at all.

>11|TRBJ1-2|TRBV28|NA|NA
TGTGCCAGCCTACAGGGTAGTGGCTACACCTTC
CASLQGSGYTF
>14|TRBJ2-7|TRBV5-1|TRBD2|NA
TGCGCCAGCAGGGTGGGGACTAGCAGCTACGAGCAGTACTTC
CASRVGTSSYEQYF
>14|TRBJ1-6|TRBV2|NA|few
TGTGCCAGCCTTAGGGATCAGGCCACTTCACCCCTCCACTTT
CASLRDQATSPLHF
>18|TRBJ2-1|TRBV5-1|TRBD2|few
TGCGCCAGCAGCTTGGTTTCTACTAGCGGGAGTGCCTACAATGAGCAGTTCTTC
CASSLVSTSGSAYNEQFF
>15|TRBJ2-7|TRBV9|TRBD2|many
TGTGCCAGCAGCGTACTAGCGGGGCCAACCTACGAGCAGTACTTC
CASSVLAGPTYEQYF
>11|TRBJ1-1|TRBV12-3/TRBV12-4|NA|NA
TGTGCCAGCAGGCCGGGCACTGAAGCTTTCTTT
CASRPGTEAFF
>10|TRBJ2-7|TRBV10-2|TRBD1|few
TGCGCCAGCAAGGGGGCCGAGCAGTACTTC
CASKGAEQYF
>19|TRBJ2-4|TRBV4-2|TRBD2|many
TGTGCCAGCAGCCCGATGACTAGCGGGGGCCCCTTAGCCAAAAACATTCAGTACTTC
CASSPMTSGGPLAKNIQYF
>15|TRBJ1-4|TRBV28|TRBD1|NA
TGTACCAGCACTCGACAGGGAACAACTAATGAAAAACTGTTTTTT
CTSTRQGTTNEKLFF
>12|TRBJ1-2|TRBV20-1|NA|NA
TGCAGTGCGAGAGGGGGACCTGGTGGCTGCACCTTC
CSARGGPGGCTF
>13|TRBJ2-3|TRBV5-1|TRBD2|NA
TGCGCCAGCCGGCGGGGGGGCCCAGATACGCAGTATTTT
CASRRGGPDTQYF
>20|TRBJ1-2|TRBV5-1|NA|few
TGCGCCAGCAGCTTGGCCTTTTGGGATCAACAGGCAGGACTTAACTATGGCTACACCTTC
CASSLAFWDQQAGLNYGYTF
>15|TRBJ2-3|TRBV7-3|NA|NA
TGTGCCAGCAGCCCGAACAGACAGGCTGCAGATACGAAGTATTTT
CASSPNRQAADTKYF
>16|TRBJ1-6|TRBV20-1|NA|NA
TGCAGTGCTAGGGTCCAGACCCCATCCTATAATTCACCCCTCCACTTT
CSARVQTPSYNSPLHF
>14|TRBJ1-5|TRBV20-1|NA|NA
TGCAGTGTGGGTACGGGGATGGGCAATCAGCCCCAGCATTTT
CSVGTGMGNQPQHF
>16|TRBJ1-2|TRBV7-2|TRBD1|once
TGTGCCAGCAGCCCTGTTGCGGGACAGGGGGGCTATGGCTACACCTTC
CASSPVAGQGGYGYTF
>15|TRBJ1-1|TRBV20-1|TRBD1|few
TGCAGTGCTAGAGAATCCCGGACAGGGTACACTGAAGCTTTCTTT
CSARESRTGYTEAFF
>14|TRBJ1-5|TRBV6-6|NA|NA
TGTGCCAGCAGTTGGGCAGGCGACAATCAGCCCCAGCATTTT
CASSWAGDNQPQHF
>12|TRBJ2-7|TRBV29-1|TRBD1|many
TGCAGCGTACGGACAGGGTTCTACGAGCAGTACTTC
CSVRTGFYEQYF
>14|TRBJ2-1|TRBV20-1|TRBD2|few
TGCAGTGCTCGACTAGCGGGAGGGCCTAATGAGCAGTTCTTC
CSARLAGGPNEQFF
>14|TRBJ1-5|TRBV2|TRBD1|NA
TGTGCCAGCAGTCCTGGGACAGCCCGGCAGCCCCAGCATTTT
CASSPGTARQPQHF
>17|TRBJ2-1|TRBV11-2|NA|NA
TGTGCCAGCAGCTTAGTGGGGGCGACAGGTGGATACAATGAGCAGTTCTTC
CASSLVGATGGYNEQFF
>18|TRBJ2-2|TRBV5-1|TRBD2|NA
TGCGCCAGCGCCCGACTGACTAGCGGGAGCGGTATAGACGGGGAGCTGTTTTTT
CASARLTSGSGIDGELFF
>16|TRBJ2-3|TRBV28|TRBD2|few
TGTGCCAGCAGCCAAGGACTAGCGGGGGGTACTGGCACGCAGTATTTT
CASSQGLAGGTGTQYF
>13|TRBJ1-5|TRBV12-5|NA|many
TGTGCTAGTGGTTTCGATAGCAATCAGCCCCAGCATTTT
CASGFDSNQPQHF
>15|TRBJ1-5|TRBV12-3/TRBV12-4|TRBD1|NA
TGTGTCAGCAGTAAATCGACAGGGGGCCAGCAGCCCCAGCATTTT
CVSSKSTGGQQPQHF
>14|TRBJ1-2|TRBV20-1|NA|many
TGCAGTGCTAGTAGTAGGGAGGCTAACTATGGCTACACCTTC
CSASSREANYGYTF
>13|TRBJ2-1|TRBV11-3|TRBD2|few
TGTGCCAGCAGCCGGGGGGGCCGGGCTGAGCAGTTCTTC
CASSRGGRAEQFF